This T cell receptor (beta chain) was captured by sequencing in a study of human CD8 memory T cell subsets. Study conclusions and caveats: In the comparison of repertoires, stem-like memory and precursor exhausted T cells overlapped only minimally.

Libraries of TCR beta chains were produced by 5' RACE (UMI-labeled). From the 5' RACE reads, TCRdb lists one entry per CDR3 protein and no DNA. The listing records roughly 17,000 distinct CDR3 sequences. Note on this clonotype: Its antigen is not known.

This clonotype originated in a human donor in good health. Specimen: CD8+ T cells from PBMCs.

The CDR3 protein is CASSLKDRVGNEQFF. The chain carries TRBV7-9 and TRBJ2-1; TCRdb calls TRBD1, which cannot be checked without DNA. CDR1 and CDR2 from the germline V gene are SEHNR and FQNEAQ (reference sequence). The CDR3 is made up of 15 amino acids.